Shown below are 30 T cell receptor beta chains from a single sample sequenced in a study of T cells in Graves' hyperthyroidism and ophthalmopathy. RNA transcripts provided the source from which TCR beta CDR3 regions were amplified. HTBI primers were employed in a first-round RT-PCR of the TCR CDR3. In TCRdb, the multiplex PCR reads were re-called with MiXCR into one record per CDR3 protein. The table includes 500,000 to 600,000 distinct CDR3 sequences, 16% detected once. The sample was blood. The receptors come from a woman aged 18-30 years with Graves' hyperthyroidism.

This chain joins TRBV6-4 and TRBJ2-1, with D perhaps matching TRBD1 or TRBD2 (6 bases each). The V and J ends lost 0 bases and 6 bases respectively, with 9 bases between them. The CDR3 totals 14 residues. Looked up from germline, CDR1 is MRHNA and CDR2 is SNTAGT. The CDR3 is CASSDSRGANEQFF. DNA for the CDR3: TGTGCCAGCAGTGACTCGAGGGGGGCCAATGAGCAGTTCTTC.

The chain has TRBV6-5 and TRBJ1-4; weak D call: TRBD1 (6 bases). The CDR3 has 15 amino acids. V lost 2 bases, J lost 5 bases, and 12 bases lay in between. Germline values: CDR1 MNHEY, CDR2 SVGAGI. CDR3 in amino acids: CASSYLGGINEKLFF. In DNA form, the CDR3 reads TGTGCCAGCAGTTACCTAGGGGGTATAAATGAAAAACTGTTTTTT.

There are many counts of this clonotype. The genes are TRBV29-1 and TRBJ2-1, with 7 bases fitting TRBD2. Trimming at V came to 0 bases and at J to 0 bases, leaving 11 bases not matched to a gene. This CDR3 has 18 amino acids. The germline CDR1 and CDR2 sequences are SQVTM and ANQGSEA. CDR3 amino acids: CSVEDLLGRGSSYNEQFF. In nucleotides, the CDR3 is TGCAGCGTTGAAGATCTTCTGGGGCGGGGGAGCTCCTACAATGAGCAGTTCTTC.

This clonotype was seen at least ten times. J is TRBJ1-2 and V is TRBV12-3 or TRBV12-4; D might be TRBD1 (5 bases). V was cut by 3 bases and J by 4 bases, with 6 bases left in between. The CDR3 totals 12 residues. CDR3 bases: TGTGCCAGCAGTTTGGGGCCCTATGGCTACACCTTC. Translating gives CASSLGPYGYTF.

Concerning this clonotype: Mismatch with germline at one junction end may stem from a read error. The chain has TRBV6-1 and TRBJ1-2, with a possible D match to TRBD1 (5 bases). There are 14 residues in the CDR3. From germline, CDR1 is MNHNS and CDR2 SASEGT. CDR3 in amino acids: CTSSESGLIGGYTF. CDR3 sequence (DNA): TGTACCAGCAGTGAATCGGGACTGATAGGGGGCTACACCTTC.

This clonotype appeared many times. The chain has TRBV7-2 and TRBJ1-1, with D unclear. The CDR3 consists of 16 residues. The V gene's germline CDR1 is SGHTA and CDR2 FQGNSA. V lost 1 base to trimming and J lost 1 base, with 13 bases between them. The CDR3, as DNA: TGTGCCAGCAGCTTAGTATCCCACTATGGGAACACTGAAGCTTTCTTT. Its translation: CASSLVSHYGNTEAFF. The whole variable domain, remainder taken from reference TRBV7-2 and TRBJ1-1, is GAGVSQSPSNKVTEKGKDVELRCDPISGHTALYWYRQSLGQGLEFLIYFQGNSAPDKSGLPSDRFSAERTGGSVSTLTIQRTQQEDSAVYLCASSLVSHYGNTEAFFGQGTRLTVV.

This clonotype was found a few times. The V gene is TRBV20-1, the J gene TRBJ2-2; the match to TRBD2 covers 7 bases. The V segment lost 3 bases and the J segment 4 bases; nucleotides outside the gene matches: 11. The CDR3 contains 16 residues. CDR1 and CDR2 from the germline V gene are DFQATT and SNEGSKA (reference sequence). In DNA form, the CDR3 reads TGCAGTGCTAGGAGGGTACTAGCGATTAGCACCGGGGAGCTGTTTTTT. It codes for CSARRVLAISTGELFF.

A remark on this clonotype: A much larger clone lies one base from this, so it may be a read error. The chain carries TRBV20-1 and TRBJ2-7; 12 bases are shared with TRBD1. The end of the DNA aligns better with TRBJ2-1, so the J call may be wrong. Germline V lookup: CDR1 DFQATT, CDR2 SNEGSKA (reference sequence). CDR3 length: 18 residues. CDR3 nucleotides: TGCAGTGCTAGTCCCATCCCGGGACAGGGGGCCGGATCCTACGAGCAGTTCTTC. Its protein product is CSASPIPGQGAGSYEQFF.

This clonotype was counted many times. This sequence joins TRBV3-1 and TRBJ1-1; D gene unclear. Germline CDR1 reads LGHDT; CDR2 reads YNNKEL (reference sequence). Trimming left V 1 base short and J 11 bases short, with 17 bases between. The length of the CDR3 is 14 residues. In nucleotides, the CDR3 is TGTGCCAGCAGCCAAGTTCGCGGGTCAAATGGGGCTTTCTTT. It specifies CASSQVRGSNGAFF.

The table lists this clonotype with a few counts. The chain carries TRBV20-1 and TRBJ2-2; D may correspond to TRBD1 or TRBD2 (5 bases each). Germline CDR1 reads DFQATT; CDR2 reads SNEGSKA (reference sequence). The CDR3 has 16 residues. V was pared by 1 base and J by 2 bases, with 14 bases between. CDR3 residues: CSARAMGVGNTGELFF. The CDR3 DNA sequence: TGCAGTGCTAGAGCTATGGGGGTGGGTAACACCGGGGAGCTGTTTTTT.

The CDR3 is CASRRGTGANYEQYF. The CDR3, as DNA: TGCGCCAGCAGACGGGGGACAGGGGCAAATTACGAGCAGTACTTC. The J gene is TRBJ2-7, the V gene TRBV4-1, with 10 bases matching TRBD1. J was trimmed by 4 bases and V by 6 bases; bases with no gene match: 9. CDR3 size: 15 residues. CDR1 is MGHRA, CDR2 YSYEKL, per germline.

Concerning this clonotype: This may stem from a read error, because a much larger clone lies one nucleotide away. This chain joins TRBV11-3 and TRBJ1-5, with unresolved D. Germline V gene sequence: CDR1 SGHNT, CDR2 YENEEA. Trimming removed 0 bases at V and 12 bases at J, with 12 bases between. This CDR3 contains 13 residues. CDR3 amino acids: CASSLDPRRLQHF. CDR3 sequence (DNA): TGTGCCAGCAGCTTAGACCCCCGGAGGCTCCAGCATTTT.

The chain joins TRBV20-1 to TRBJ1-4, with 7 bases that match TRBD1. Trimming took 1 base from V and 5 from J; bases not matched to a gene: 19. Per the germline V gene, CDR1 is DFQATT and CDR2 is SNEGSKA (reference sequence). This CDR3 spans 19 amino acids. The CDR3 here is CSARALGTDNKKSNEKLFF. The CDR3, as DNA: TGCAGTGCTAGAGCCTTGGGGACAGATAACAAGAAATCAAATGAAAAACTGTTTTTT.

V is TRBV7-2 and J is TRBJ1-3; the D is unclear. CDR1 and CDR2 (germline): SGHTA, FQGNSA. This CDR3 has 15 amino acids. Trimming removed 11 bases from V and 2 bases from J, with 19 bases in between. The CDR3 here is CAGTSVGRAGNTIYF. The CDR3 nucleotides are TGTGCCGGCACCTCCGTGGGAAGGGCTGGAAACACCATATATTTT.

The chain couples TRBV20-1 to TRBJ1-3; D is unclear. Trimming pared 4 bases from V and 3 bases from J, leaving 7 bases between. The CDR3 is 12 residues long. Germline V CDR1 and CDR2: DFQATT, SNEGSKA (reference sequence). The CDR3 is CSATVLGNTIYF. The CDR3 nucleotides are TGCAGTGCTACCGTCCTTGGAAACACCATATATTTT.

CDR3 sequence (DNA): TGCAGTGCTAGCAGTTTCGGGACTAAGGCATACGAGCAGTACTTC. The encoded protein is CSASSFGTKAYEQYF. The gene calls are TRBV20-1 and TRBJ2-7; 7 nucleotides align to TRBD2. The CDR3 totals 15 residues. Trimming cost V 3 bases and J 4 bases; bases outside gene matches: 12. Germline CDR1 and CDR2: DFQATT and SNEGSKA (reference sequence).

This clonotype was seen more than once but under ten times. This chain connects TRBV19 to TRBJ2-7, with 9 nucleotides matching TRBD2. V lost 4 bases to trimming and J lost 2 bases; unmatched junction nucleotides: 18. CDR3 length equals 19 residues. Per the germline V gene, CDR1 is LNHDA and CDR2 is SQIVND (reference sequence). CDR3 sequence: CASSTGTSRRTSETYEQYF. The CDR3 region has the DNA TGTGCCAGTAGTACCGGGACAAGCAGACGGACTAGCGAAACCTACGAGCAGTACTTC.

The chain is built from TRBV10-3 and TRBJ2-3, with 12 bases identical to TRBD2. The CDR3 spans 16 residues. Trimming cost V 4 bases and J 4 bases; bases outside gene matches: 6. Germline CDR1 ENHRY, CDR2 SYGVKD. The chain's CDR3 is CAISARLAGDPDTQYF. Here the CDR3 DNA reads TGTGCCATCAGTGCCAGACTAGCGGGAGACCCAGATACGCAGTATTTT.

There are many counts of this clonotype. This sequence joins TRBV5-1 and TRBJ2-1, with TRBD2 matching 7 bases. Losses at the gene ends were 0 bases for V and 3 bases for J; bases not matched to a gene: 3. The CDR3 consists of 15 residues. Per germline, CDR1 SGHRS and CDR2 YFSETQ. The CDR3 reads CASSLGSSGYNEQFF. The CDR3 coding sequence is TGCGCCAGCAGCTTGGGGTCTAGCGGCTACAATGAGCAGTTCTTC. Full variable domain (outside the CDR3, taken from reference TRBV5-1 and TRBJ2-1): KAGVTQTPRYLIKTRGQQVTLSCSPISGHRSVSWYQQTPGQGLQFLFEYFSETQRNKGNFPGRFSGRQFSNSRSEMNVSTLELGDSALYLCASSLGSSGYNEQFFGPGTRLTVL.

About this clonotype: A much larger clone sits a single nucleotide away, making a read error possible. The chain uses TRBV12-3 or TRBV12-4 and TRBJ1-5; 7 nucleotides align to TRBD1. Trimming cost V 1 base and J 11 bases; bases outside gene matches: 5. The length of the CDR3 is 13 residues. CDR3 sequence: CASSLEQGRAQHF. Written as DNA, the CDR3 is TGTGCCAGCAGTTTAGAACAGGGGAGAGCCCAGCATTTT.

This clonotype was found many times. This sequence joins TRBV13 and TRBJ2-1; 12 positions match TRBD2. V was clipped by 4 bases and J by 0 bases; unmatched bases: 16. This CDR3 is built from 21 residues. Germline V CDR1 and CDR2: PRHDT, FYEKMQ (reference sequence). The CDR3 region has the DNA TGTGCCAGCAGCTCTCTAATAGGACTAGCGGGGCCTCCCAGCTCCTACAATGAGCAGTTCTTC. Amino acids: CASSSLIGLAGPPSSYNEQFF.

V gene TRBV20-1 combines with J gene TRBJ2-2; 8 bases are a match to TRBD1. Germline assignment: CDR1 DFQATT and CDR2 SNEGSKA (reference sequence). The CDR3 consists of 17 residues. With 0 bases clipped from V and 4 bases from J, the junction kept 10 bases outside the gene matches. CDR3 sequence: CSARDGLDRGTTGELFF. The CDR3 DNA sequence: TGCAGTGCTAGAGATGGACTCGACAGGGGTACCACCGGGGAGCTGTTTTTT.

There are a few counts of this clonotype. The chain carries TRBV3-1 and TRBJ2-3; weak D call: TRBD1 (6 bases). The CDR3 has 17 amino acids. V was shortened by 3 bases and J by 2 bases, with 18 bases between the two germline ends. The germline gives CDR1 LGHDT, CDR2 YNNKEL (reference sequence). The CDR3 region is CASSHPSADSLTDTQYF. The CDR3 DNA sequence: TGTGCCAGCAGCCACCCGTCCGCGGACAGCCTCACAGATACGCAGTATTTT.

This clonotype was observed at least ten times. The CDR3 sequence is CAWSRAGGTYEQYF. Here the CDR3 DNA reads TGTGCCTGGAGTAGGGCGGGAGGGACCTACGAGCAGTACTTC. The chain joins TRBV30 to TRBJ2-7; 9 nucleotides agree with TRBD2. The CDR3 has 14 residues. The junction had 4 bases not matched to a gene; V was cut back by 2 bases and J by 2 bases. Per the germline V gene, CDR1 is GTSNPN and CDR2 is SVGIG (reference sequence).

The sample holds a few counts of this clonotype. The chain has TRBV20-1 and TRBJ2-1; 13 positions match TRBD2. Trimming cost V 1 base and J 1 base; bases outside gene matches: 7. Per germline, CDR1 DFQATT and CDR2 SNEGSKA (reference sequence). The CDR3 spans 18 residues. The CDR3 loop is CSARARTSGRSSYNEQFF. For the CDR3, the DNA is TGCAGTGCTAGAGCTAGGACTAGCGGGAGATCGTCCTACAATGAGCAGTTCTTC.

Concerning this clonotype: A read error may explain this, as a much larger clone is one base away. V gene TRBV2 combines with J gene TRBJ2-5, with 10 nucleotides matching TRBD2. The CDR3 is 15 residues long. CDR1 is SNHLY and CDR2 is FYNNEI in the germline V gene. Losses at the gene ends were 8 bases for V and 4 bases for J; bases not matched to a gene: 10. CDR3 sequence reads: CASDRALAGPETQYF. In DNA form, the CDR3 reads TGTGCCAGCGATCGGGCACTAGCGGGACCAGAGACCCAGTACTTC.

This sequence joins TRBV4-3 and TRBJ2-1; 8 bases align to TRBD2. Germline lookup yields CDR1 LGHNA and CDR2 YSLEER. The CDR3 totals 16 residues. The trim removed 4 bases at V and 4 bases at J, leaving 9 bases unmatched. The CDR3 DNA follows: TGCGCCAGCAGCCCAGACGGACTAGCCCGATACAATGAGCAGTTCTTC. Its protein product is CASSPDGLARYNEQFF.

This clonotype was detected many times. This chain connects TRBV27 to TRBJ2-5; D unresolved. CDR1 is MNHEY, CDR2 SMNVEV, per germline (reference sequence). The CDR3 loop spans 14 amino acids. V lost 5 bases and J 1 base, leaving 11 bases between the germline ends. The CDR3 is CASSPLELQETQYF. CDR3 nucleotides: TGTGCCAGCAGTCCCCTCGAACTCCAAGAGACCCAGTACTTC.

V and J are TRBV20-1 and TRBJ2-1, with D perhaps matching TRBD1 or TRBD2 (7 bases each). V dropped 6 bases and J dropped 5 bases, with 20 bases sitting between them. CDR3 size: 15 residues. Germline V CDR1 and CDR2: DFQATT, SNEGSKA (reference sequence). The CDR3 region is CSAASGTEGDNEQFF. CDR3 nucleotides: TGCAGTGCAGCGAGCGGGACAGAGGGGGACAATGAGCAGTTCTTC.

The chain has TRBV28 and TRBJ2-1, with 14 bases that match TRBD2. Trimming at V came to 6 bases and at J to 12 bases, leaving 10 bases not matched to a gene. The CDR3 sequence is 15 residues long. Germline V gene lookup returns CDR1 MDHEN and CDR2 SYDVKM. CDR3: CASSQGLAGGAGQFF. CDR3 sequence (DNA): TGTGCCAGCAGCCAAGGACTAGCGGGAGGAGCGGGGCAGTTCTTC.